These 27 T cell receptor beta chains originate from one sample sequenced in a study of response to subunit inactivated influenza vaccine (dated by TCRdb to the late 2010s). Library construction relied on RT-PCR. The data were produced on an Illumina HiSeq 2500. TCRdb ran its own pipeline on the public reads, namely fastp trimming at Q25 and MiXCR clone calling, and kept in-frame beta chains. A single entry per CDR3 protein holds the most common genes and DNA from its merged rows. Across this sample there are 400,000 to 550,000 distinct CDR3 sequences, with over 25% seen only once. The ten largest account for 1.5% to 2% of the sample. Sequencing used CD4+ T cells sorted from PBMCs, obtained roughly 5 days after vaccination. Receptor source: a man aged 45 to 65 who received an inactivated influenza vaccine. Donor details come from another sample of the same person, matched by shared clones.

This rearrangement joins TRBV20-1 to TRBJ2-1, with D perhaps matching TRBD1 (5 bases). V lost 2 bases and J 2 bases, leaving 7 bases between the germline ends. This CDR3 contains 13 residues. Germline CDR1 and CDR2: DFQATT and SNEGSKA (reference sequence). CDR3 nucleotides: TGCAGTGCTAGAACAGGTCCCTACAATGAGCAGTTCTTC. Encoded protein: CSARTGPYNEQFF.

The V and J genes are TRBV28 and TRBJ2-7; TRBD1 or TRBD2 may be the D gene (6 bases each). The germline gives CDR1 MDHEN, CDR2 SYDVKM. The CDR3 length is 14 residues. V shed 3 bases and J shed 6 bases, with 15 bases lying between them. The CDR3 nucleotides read TGTGCCAGCAGTTTTCGGGGGATCAGGGGCGAGCAGTACTTC. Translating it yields CASSFRGIRGEQYF.

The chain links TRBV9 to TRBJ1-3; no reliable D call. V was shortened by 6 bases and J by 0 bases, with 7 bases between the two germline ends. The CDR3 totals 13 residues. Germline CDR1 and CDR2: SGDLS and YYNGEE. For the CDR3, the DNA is TGTGCCAGCATATACAACTCTGGAAACACCATATATTTT. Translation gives CASIYNSGNTIYF.

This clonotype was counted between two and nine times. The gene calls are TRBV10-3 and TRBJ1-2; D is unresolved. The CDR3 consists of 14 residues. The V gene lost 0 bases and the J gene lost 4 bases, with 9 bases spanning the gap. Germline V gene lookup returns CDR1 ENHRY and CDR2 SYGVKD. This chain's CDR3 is CAISESGGVYGYTF. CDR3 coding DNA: TGTGCCATCAGTGAGTCAGGCGGAGTCTATGGCTACACCTTC.

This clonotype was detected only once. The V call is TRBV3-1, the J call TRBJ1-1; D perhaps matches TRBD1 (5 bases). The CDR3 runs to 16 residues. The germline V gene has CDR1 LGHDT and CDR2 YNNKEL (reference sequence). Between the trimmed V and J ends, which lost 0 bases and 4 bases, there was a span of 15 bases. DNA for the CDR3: TGTGCCAGCAGCCAAGATCGTAATTCGAGGGGCACTGAAGCTTTCTTT. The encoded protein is CASSQDRNSRGTEAFF. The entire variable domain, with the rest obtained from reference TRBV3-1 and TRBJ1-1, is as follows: DTAVSQTPKYLVTQMGNDKSIKCEQNLGHDTMYWYKQDSKKFLKIMFSYNNKELIINETVPNRFSPKSPDKAHLNLHINSLELGDSAVYFCASSQDRNSRGTEAFFGQGTRLTVV.

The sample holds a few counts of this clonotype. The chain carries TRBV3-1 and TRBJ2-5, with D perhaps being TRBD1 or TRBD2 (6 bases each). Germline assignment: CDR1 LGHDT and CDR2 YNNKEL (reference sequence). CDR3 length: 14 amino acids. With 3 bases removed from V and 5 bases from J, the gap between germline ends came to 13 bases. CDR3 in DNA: TGTGCCAGCAGCCATTGGGGGGCAGGGGAGACCCAGTACTTC. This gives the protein CASSHWGAGETQYF.

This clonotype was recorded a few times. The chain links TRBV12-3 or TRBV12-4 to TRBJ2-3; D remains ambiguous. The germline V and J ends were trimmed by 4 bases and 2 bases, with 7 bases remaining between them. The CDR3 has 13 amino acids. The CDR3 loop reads CASSSYTTDTQYF. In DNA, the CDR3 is TGTGCCAGCAGTTCATACACCACAGATACGCAGTATTTT.

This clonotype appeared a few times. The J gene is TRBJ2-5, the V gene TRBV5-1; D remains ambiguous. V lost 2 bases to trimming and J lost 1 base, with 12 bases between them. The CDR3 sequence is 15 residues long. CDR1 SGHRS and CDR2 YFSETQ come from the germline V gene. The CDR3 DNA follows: TGCGCCAGCAGCTTTCTTCCAACCCTCCAAGAGACCCAGTACTTC. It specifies CASSFLPTLQETQYF.

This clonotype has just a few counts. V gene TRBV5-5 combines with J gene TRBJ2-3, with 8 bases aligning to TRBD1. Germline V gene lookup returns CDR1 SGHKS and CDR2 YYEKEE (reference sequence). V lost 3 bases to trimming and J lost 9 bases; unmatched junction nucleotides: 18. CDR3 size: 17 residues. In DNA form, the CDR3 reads TGTGCCAGCAGCTCCCAGGGGGCGCGCGTCGCCGGAGGGACGCAGTATTTT. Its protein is CASSSQGARVAGGTQYF. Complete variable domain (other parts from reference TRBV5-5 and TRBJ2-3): DAGVTQSPTHLIKTRGQQVTLRCSPISGHKSVSWYQQVLGQGPQFIFQYYEKEERGRGNFPDRFSARQFPNYSSELNVNALLLGDSALYLCASSSQGARVAGGTQYFGPGTRLTVL.

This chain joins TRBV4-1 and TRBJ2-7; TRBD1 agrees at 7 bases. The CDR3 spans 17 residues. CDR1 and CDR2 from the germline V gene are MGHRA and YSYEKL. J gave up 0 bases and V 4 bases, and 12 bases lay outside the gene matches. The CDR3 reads CASSRSGGSFNSYEQYF. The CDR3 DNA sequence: TGCGCCAGCAGCCGGTCAGGGGGTTCCTTTAACTCCTACGAGCAGTACTTC.

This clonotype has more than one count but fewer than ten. The DNA of the CDR3 is TGCAGTGCTAGAGATACGCGGGCCGGGGAGCTGTTTTTT. Translation gives CSARDTRAGELFF. V is TRBV20-1 and J is TRBJ2-2, with D possibly matching TRBD2 (5 bases). The V gene's germline CDR1 is DFQATT and CDR2 SNEGSKA (reference sequence). The CDR3 is 13 residues long. V was pared by 0 bases and J by 6 bases, with 8 bases between.

CDR3 amino acids: CASSLWSGNGANVLTF. The CDR3 coding sequence is TGTGCCAGCAGTTTATGGTCCGGGAATGGGGCCAACGTCCTGACTTTC. V is TRBV28 and J is TRBJ2-6, with TRBD2 as a possible D gene (5 bases). The V gene lost 0 bases and the J gene lost 3 bases, with 9 bases spanning the gap. Germline CDR1 reads MDHEN; CDR2 reads SYDVKM. This CDR3 contains 16 residues.

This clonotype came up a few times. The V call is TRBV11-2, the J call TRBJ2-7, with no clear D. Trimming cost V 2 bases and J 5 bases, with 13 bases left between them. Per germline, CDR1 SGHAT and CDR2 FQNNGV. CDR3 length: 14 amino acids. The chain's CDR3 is CASSLMQATHEQYF. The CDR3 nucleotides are TGTGCCAGCAGCTTAATGCAGGCCACCCACGAGCAGTACTTC. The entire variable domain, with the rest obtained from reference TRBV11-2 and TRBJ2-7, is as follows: EAGVAQSPRYKIIEKRQSVAFWCNPISGHATLYWYQQILGQGPKLLIQFQNNGVVDDSQLPKDRFSAERLKGVDSTLKIQPAKLEDSAVYLCASSLMQATHEQYFGPGTRLTVT.

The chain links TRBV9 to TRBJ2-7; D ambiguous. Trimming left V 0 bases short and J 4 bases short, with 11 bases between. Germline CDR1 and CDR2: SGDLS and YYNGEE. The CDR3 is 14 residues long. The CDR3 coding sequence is TGTGCCAGCAGCGTAGATCACGCAGCTTACGAGCAGTACTTC. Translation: CASSVDHAAYEQYF.

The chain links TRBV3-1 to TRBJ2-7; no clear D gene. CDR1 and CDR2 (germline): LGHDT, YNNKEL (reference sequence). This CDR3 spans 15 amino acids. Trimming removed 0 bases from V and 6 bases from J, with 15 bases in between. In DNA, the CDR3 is TGTGCCAGCAGCCAAGATTGGCAAGAAACTGGCGAGCAGTACTTC. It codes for CASSQDWQETGEQYF.

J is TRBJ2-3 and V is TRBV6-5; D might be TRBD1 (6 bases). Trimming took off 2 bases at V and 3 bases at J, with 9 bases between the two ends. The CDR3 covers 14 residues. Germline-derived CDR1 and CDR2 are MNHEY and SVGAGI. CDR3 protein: CASSYIRGTDTQYF. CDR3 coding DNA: TGTGCCAGCAGTTACATCAGGGGTACAGATACGCAGTATTTT.

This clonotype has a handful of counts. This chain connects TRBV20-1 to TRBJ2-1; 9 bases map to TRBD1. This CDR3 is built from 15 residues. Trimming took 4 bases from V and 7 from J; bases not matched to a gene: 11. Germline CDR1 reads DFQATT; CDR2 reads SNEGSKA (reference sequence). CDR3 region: CSATRVGTGRNEQFF. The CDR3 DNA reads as TGCAGTGCTACCCGGGTGGGGACAGGGAGGAATGAGCAGTTCTTC.

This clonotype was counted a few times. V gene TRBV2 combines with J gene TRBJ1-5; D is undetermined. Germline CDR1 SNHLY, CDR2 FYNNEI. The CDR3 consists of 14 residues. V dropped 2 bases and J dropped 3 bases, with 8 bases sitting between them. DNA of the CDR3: TGTGCCAGCAGTGAACTGACCGCCAATCAGCCCCAGCATTTT. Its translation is CASSELTANQPQHF.

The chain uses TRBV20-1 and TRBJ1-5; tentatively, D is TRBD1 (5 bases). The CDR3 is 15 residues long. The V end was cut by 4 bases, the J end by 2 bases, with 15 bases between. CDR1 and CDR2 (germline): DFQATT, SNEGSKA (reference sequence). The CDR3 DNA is TGCAGTGCTATCCGACAGACCTCCGGCAATCAGCCCCAGCATTTT. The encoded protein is CSAIRQTSGNQPQHF.

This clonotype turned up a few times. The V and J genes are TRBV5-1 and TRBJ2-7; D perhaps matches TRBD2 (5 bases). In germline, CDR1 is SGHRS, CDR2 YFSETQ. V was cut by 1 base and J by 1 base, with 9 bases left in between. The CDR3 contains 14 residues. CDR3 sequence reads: CASSLRDGSYEQYF. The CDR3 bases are TGCGCCAGCAGCTTGCGGGATGGGTCCTACGAGCAGTACTTC.

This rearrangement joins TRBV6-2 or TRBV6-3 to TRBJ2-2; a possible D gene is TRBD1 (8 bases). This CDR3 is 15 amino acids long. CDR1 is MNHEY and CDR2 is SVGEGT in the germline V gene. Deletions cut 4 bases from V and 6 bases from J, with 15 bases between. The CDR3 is CASSWTGRVSGELFF. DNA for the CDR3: TGTGCCAGCAGTTGGACAGGGAGGGTTTCCGGGGAGCTGTTTTTT.

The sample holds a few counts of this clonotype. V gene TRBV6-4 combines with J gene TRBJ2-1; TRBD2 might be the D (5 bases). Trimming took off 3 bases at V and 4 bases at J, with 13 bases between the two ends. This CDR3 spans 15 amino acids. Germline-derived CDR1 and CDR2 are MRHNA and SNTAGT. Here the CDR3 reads CASSEGSASYNEQFF. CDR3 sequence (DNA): TGTGCCAGCAGTGAAGGGAGCGCTAGTTACAATGAGCAGTTCTTC.

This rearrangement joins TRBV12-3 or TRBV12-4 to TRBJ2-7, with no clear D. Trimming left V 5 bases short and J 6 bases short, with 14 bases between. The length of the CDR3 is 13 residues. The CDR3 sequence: CASSTAAFGEQYF. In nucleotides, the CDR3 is TGTGCCAGCAGTACTGCGGCCTTCGGCGAGCAGTACTTC.

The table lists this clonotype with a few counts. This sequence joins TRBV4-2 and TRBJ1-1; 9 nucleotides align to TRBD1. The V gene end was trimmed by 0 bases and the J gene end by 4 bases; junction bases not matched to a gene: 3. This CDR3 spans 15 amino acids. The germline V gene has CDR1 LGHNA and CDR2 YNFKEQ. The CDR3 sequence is CASSQDLTGGTEAFF. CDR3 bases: TGTGCCAGCAGCCAAGACTTGACAGGGGGCACTGAAGCTTTCTTT.

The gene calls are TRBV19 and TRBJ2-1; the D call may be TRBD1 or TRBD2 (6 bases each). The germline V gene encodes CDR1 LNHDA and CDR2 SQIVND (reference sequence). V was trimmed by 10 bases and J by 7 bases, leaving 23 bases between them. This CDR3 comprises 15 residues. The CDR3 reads CATNSLGGHTNEQFF. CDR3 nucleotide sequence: TGTGCCACAAATTCCCTCGGGGGACACACTAATGAGCAGTTCTTC.

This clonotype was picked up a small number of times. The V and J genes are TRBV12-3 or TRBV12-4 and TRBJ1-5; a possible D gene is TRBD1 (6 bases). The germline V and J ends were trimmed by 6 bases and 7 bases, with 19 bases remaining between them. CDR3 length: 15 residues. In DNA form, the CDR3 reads TGTGCCAGCAGCCCCTCCGGGGGCGCGGGGCAGCCCCAGCATTTT. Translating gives CASSPSGGAGQPQHF.

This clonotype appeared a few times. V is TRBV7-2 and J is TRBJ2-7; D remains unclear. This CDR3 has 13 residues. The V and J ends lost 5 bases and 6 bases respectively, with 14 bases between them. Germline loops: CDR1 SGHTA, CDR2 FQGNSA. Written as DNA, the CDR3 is TGTGCCAGCAGCCCCGGAGCCCTCCGCGAGCAGTACTTC. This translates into CASSPGALREQYF.